The 12 T cell receptor beta chains in this list originate from one sample, sequenced in a study of shared clonotypes between healthy human individuals. Some clones are missing from TCRdb's copy, which holds only in-frame ones; the method was immunoSEQ multiplex PCR. The table includes roughly 2.5 million clones, approximately 94% detected once. Sequenced input: naive CD4+ T cells sorted from blood. The subset was: CD45RA+ positively selected. The receptors were sampled from a man between 18 and 29 years old in good health.

The chain employs TRBV4-1 and TRBJ2-6; D ambiguous. The germline gives CDR1 MGHRA, CDR2 YSYEKL. This CDR3 is 18 amino acids long. The ends were cut back, 1 base at V and 4 bases at J, with 17 bases in the middle. DNA for the CDR3: TGCGCCAGCAGCCAAGGCCGCAATTCGTTCTCCGGGGCCAACGTCCTGACTTTC. This encodes CASSQGRNSFSGANVLTF.

The CDR3 region has the DNA TGTGCCACGGGACAGGGGAACTACGAGCAGTACTTC. It yields the protein CATGQGNYEQYF. The rearrangement links TRBV30 to TRBJ2-7; 10 bases fit TRBD1. CDR1 is GTSNPN and CDR2 is SVGIG in the germline V gene (reference sequence). This CDR3 is built from 12 residues. V trimming: 8 bases; J trimming: 3 bases; junction bases outside the gene matches: 4.

The V call is TRBV19, the J call TRBJ1-3; D is unresolved. Trimming removed 11 bases from V and 8 bases from J, with 13 bases in between. Germline CDR1 LNHDA, CDR2 SQIVND (reference sequence). This CDR3 region has 11 residues. This chain's CDR3 is CASKARDTIYF. In DNA, the CDR3 is TGTGCCTCGAAAGCTAGAGACACCATATATTTT.

The V and J genes are TRBV5-1 and TRBJ2-5; either TRBD1 or TRBD2 may supply D (6 bases each). CDR3 size: 14 residues. Trimming left V 3 bases short and J 2 bases short, with 11 bases between. Germline V gene sequence: CDR1 SGHRS, CDR2 YFSETQ. In DNA form, the CDR3 reads TGCGCCAGCAGCTATCAGGGGACTCAAGAGACCCAGTACTTC. This gives the protein CASSYQGTQETQYF. Full variable domain (missing parts from reference TRBV5-1 and TRBJ2-5): KAGVTQTPRYLIKTRGQQVTLSCSPISGHRSVSWYQQTPGQGLQFLFEYFSETQRNKGNFPGRFSGRQFSNSRSEMNVSTLELGDSALYLCASSYQGTQETQYFGPGTRLLVL.

The chain employs TRBV4-1 and TRBJ2-1, with a possible D match to TRBD2 (5 bases). This CDR3 contains 15 residues. V lost 3 bases and J 0 bases, leaving 9 bases between the germline ends. Germline lookup yields CDR1 MGHRA and CDR2 YSYEKL. Here the CDR3 DNA reads TGCGCCAGCAGCCAGGCGGGCTACTCCTACAATGAGCAGTTCTTC. It specifies CASSQAGYSYNEQFF.

The rearrangement uses TRBV5-4 and TRBJ2-7, with D unresolved. Trimming removed 4 bases from V and 3 bases from J, with 11 bases in between. The germline CDR1 and CDR2 sequences are SGHNT and YYREEE (reference sequence). CDR3 length: 13 amino acids. In DNA, the CDR3 is TGTGCCAGCAGCAGGAACGGTATCTACGAGCAGTACTTC. Its translation: CASSRNGIYEQYF. The full variable domain, rest sourced from reference TRBV5-4 and TRBJ2-7, is ETGVTQSPTHLIKTRGQQVTLRCSSQSGHNTVSWYQQALGQGPQFIFQYYREEENGRGNFPPRFSGLQFPNYSSELNVNALELDDSALYLCASSRNGIYEQYFGPGTRLTVT.

The V gene is TRBV28, the J gene TRBJ1-5, with 7 bases lining up with TRBD1. Germline V gene sequence: CDR1 MDHEN, CDR2 SYDVKM. The CDR3 runs 15 residues. The trim removed 8 bases at V and 3 bases at J, leaving 10 bases unmatched. The CDR3 DNA is TGTGCCAGCGGGTCGTCGGGACAGCTCAATCAGCCCCAGCATTTT. Residues: CASGSSGQLNQPQHF.

This chain uses TRBV5-7 with TRBJ2-5, with D possibly called TRBD1 or TRBD2 (5 bases each). Being an ORF, TRBV5-7 has a function that is uncertain. This CDR3 region has 17 residues. The V gene lost 4 bases and the J gene lost 5 bases, with 24 bases spanning the gap. In nucleotides, the CDR3 is TGTGCCAGCAGCCCGCCCCGCTGGGGTCCTTGGGGGGAGACCCAGTACTTC. Translation gives CASSPPRWGPWGETQYF.

This chain joins TRBV18 and TRBJ2-2, with 9 bases identical to TRBD2. Per the germline V gene, CDR1 is KGHSH and CDR2 is LQKENI. The J segment lost 6 bases and the V segment lost 1 base, leaving 3 bases of the junction unmatched. The CDR3 length is 15 residues. CDR3 nucleotides: TGTGCCAGCTCACCACTAGCGGGAGTAGCCGGGGAGCTGTTTTTT. Amino acid sequence: CASSPLAGVAGELFF.

The V and J genes are TRBV5-6 and TRBJ2-7; the D is unclear. The germline V and J ends were trimmed by 4 bases and 6 bases, with 11 bases remaining between them. Germline-derived CDR1 and CDR2 are SGHDT and YYEEEE. The CDR3 contains 12 residues. The CDR3 sequence is CASSLLGSEQYF. The CDR3 DNA reads as TGTGCCAGCAGCCTGCTGGGTAGCGAGCAGTACTTC.

The DNA for the CDR3 is TGTGCCACCAGGCACCGGGACAGGGGCTTCTACGAGCAGTACTTC. Its protein product is CATRHRDRGFYEQYF. The chain uses TRBV15 and TRBJ2-7, with TRBD1 matching 10 bases. CDR1 and CDR2 (germline): LNHNV, YYDKDF (reference sequence). This CDR3 comprises 15 residues. Unmatched junction bases numbered 8, after V lost 6 bases and J lost 3 bases.

Note on this clone: Other DNA sequences in this specimen translate into the identical CDR3. The chain combines TRBV18 with TRBJ1-1; 8 nucleotides agree with TRBD1. V shed 3 bases, J shed 0 bases, and the junction held 0 bases outside the gene matches. Germline V gene sequence: CDR1 KGHSH, CDR2 LQKENI. This CDR3 comprises 14 residues. CDR3 coding DNA: TGTGCCAGCTCACCGGACAGGGTGAACACTGAAGCTTTCTTT. This translates into CASSPDRVNTEAFF. The full variable domain, rest sourced from reference TRBV18 and TRBJ1-1, is NAGVMQNPRHLVRRRGQEARLRCSPMKGHSHVYWYRQLPEEGLKFMVYLQKENIIDESGMPKERFSAEFPKEGPSILRIQQVVRGDSAAYFCASSPDRVNTEAFFGQGTRLTVV.